The rows below give T cell receptor beta chains drawn from one sample of a study of Graves' ophthalmopathy and Graves' hyperthyroidism. Via MiXCR, TCRdb re-called the multiplex PCR reads, giving one row per CDR3 protein. The sample yields some 410,000 distinct CDR3 sequences, around 21% seen once. Source material: peripheral blood. The receptors originated from a woman younger than 35 with stable Graves' hyperthyroidism. Both conserved end residues are part of each CDR3. A D gene is named only where the DNA matches it firmly. Size values are once, few and many counts, or a class for expanded clones, and some rows have none.

TRBV6-1	16	.	.	TRBJ2-7	TGTGCCAGCAGTGACCAGGGAGGCGGGCGCTCCTACGAGCAGTACTTC	CASSDQGGGRSYEQYF
TRBV5-1	16	few	.	TRBJ2-3	TGCGCCAGCAGCCTGGAAGGGGGAGGAGGCACAGATACGCAGTATTTT	CASSLEGGGGTDTQYF
TRBV24-1	16	many	.	TRBJ2-2	TGTGCCACCAGTGATTTTGGGCCAGGGAACACCGGGGAGCTGTTTTTT	CATSDFGPGNTGELFF
TRBV6-1	14	many	.	TRBJ1-3	TGTGCCAGCAGTCCAGCTCTCTCTGGAAACACCATATATTTT	CASSPALSGNTIYF
TRBV24-1	11	many	.	TRBJ1-2	TGTGCCATCAGCAACGGGGTTGGCTACACCTTC	CAISNGVGYTF
TRBV7-2	15	many	TRBD2	TRBJ2-7	TGTGCCAGCAGCTTGGTTTCTAGCGGGAGTTATGAGCAGTACTTC	CASSLVSSGSYEQYF
TRBV19	13	many	TRBD1	TRBJ1-2	TGTGCCAGTCAGACAGGGAAGGACTATGGCTACACCTTC	CASQTGKDYGYTF
TRBV5-1	15	many	.	TRBJ2-5	TGCGCCAGCAGCTTGTTACAGTACGCGCAAGAGACCCAGTACTTC	CASSLLQYAQETQYF
TRBV6-5	15	many	.	TRBJ1-2	TGTGCCAGCAGTTACTCGCATGTTGGGTACTATGGCTACACCTTC	CASSYSHVGYYGYTF
TRBV20-1	10	.	.	TRBJ2-7	TGCAGTGCAAGGAGGTACGAGCAGTACTTC	CSARRYEQYF
TRBV5-1	13	many	.	TRBJ2-5	TGCGCCAGCAGTGACGGACCGGGGGAGACCCAGTACTTC	CASSDGPGETQYF
TRBV6-5	15	many	TRBD2	TRBJ2-7	TGTGCCGCGCGTTCGGGGAGCGGGAATGCCTACGAGCAGTACTTC	CAARSGSGNAYEQYF
TRBV29-1	13	many	.	TRBJ1-1	TGCAGCGTTGTTGGGACGGCAGGCACTGAAGCTTTCTTT	CSVVGTAGTEAFF